One sample yielded the 7 T cell receptor beta chains listed below, sequenced in a study of T cell changes during pregnancy in multiple sclerosis (dated by TCRdb to 2018 to 2020). The protocol used for the library was the immunoSEQ multiplex PCR assay. TCRdb took over this immuneACCESS table, retaining in-frame rearrangements with V and J assigned. Such tables are incomplete; in checked studies, under half of the missing clones stem from an unresolved V gene, and the remainder is unexplained. Recorded for this sample are tens of thousands of clones; approximately 92% of them occurred a single time. Approximately 1.9% of the sample is held by the ten biggest clonotypes. The sample consisted of peripheral blood, taken after pregnancy. The origin of the receptors is a female donor with multiple sclerosis, enrolled in a pregnancy study.

The J gene is TRBJ2-7, the V gene TRBV19; TRBD2 aligns across 15 bases. This CDR3 is built from 18 residues. V shed 6 bases, J shed 0 bases, and the junction held 9 bases outside the gene matches. The germline V gene has CDR1 LNHDA and CDR2 SQIVND (reference sequence). The CDR3 DNA sequence: TGTGCCAGTAGGGGGGGACTAGCGGGAGGCTACAGCTCCTACGAGCAGTACTTC. Translated, it gives CASRGGLAGGYSSYEQYF. Based on the CDR3 plus reference TRBV19 and TRBJ2-7, the full variable domain is DGGITQSPKYLFRKEGQNVTLSCEQNLNHDAMYWYRQDPGQGLRLIYYSQIVNDFQKGDIAEGYSVSREKKESFPLTVTSAQKNPTAFYLCASRGGLAGGYSSYEQYFGPGTRLTVT.

V gene TRBV6-1 combines with J gene TRBJ1-5; 8 nucleotides match TRBD1. Germline V gene sequence: CDR1 MNHNS, CDR2 SASEGT. The length of the CDR3 is 18 residues. V dropped 4 bases and J dropped 0; count of bases not matched to a gene: 11. This chain's CDR3 is CASSGRGRGWNSNQPQHF. CDR3 bases: TGTGCCAGCAGTGGCAGGGGGCGGGGGTGGAATAGCAATCAGCCCCAGCATTTT.

V usage is TRBV27 and J usage is TRBJ1-2; TRBD1 aligns across 7 bases. This CDR3 is built from 14 residues. Germline lookup yields CDR1 MNHEY and CDR2 SMNVEV (reference sequence). V shed 6 bases and J 3 bases; nucleotides not matched to a gene: 7. CDR3 protein: CASSPTGNYYGYTF. As DNA, the CDR3 is TGTGCCAGCAGCCCGACAGGGAACTACTATGGCTACACCTTC.

The J gene is TRBJ2-3, the V gene TRBV5-1, with TRBD2 identical over 7 bases. The CDR3 extends over 15 amino acids. Germline CDR1 SGHRS, CDR2 YFSETQ. The V gene end was trimmed by 4 bases and the J gene end by 4 bases; junction bases not matched to a gene: 9. The CDR3 DNA reads TGCGCCAGCAGCAGCGGGGACGGAGGATCAGATACGCAGTATTTT. It encodes CASSSGDGGSDTQYF.

A few counts support this clone. J is TRBJ2-1 and V is TRBV28, with 12 bases aligning to TRBD2. Losses at the gene ends were 4 bases for V and 8 bases for J; bases not matched to a gene: 6. The germline CDR1 and CDR2 sequences are MDHEN and SYDVKM. This CDR3 has 15 residues. The CDR3 here is CASSSLAGGLHEQFF. The CDR3 DNA reads TGTGCCAGCAGTTCGCTAGCGGGAGGGCTACATGAGCAGTTCTTC.

V and J are TRBV6-5 and TRBJ2-1; 9 bases match TRBD2. There are 15 residues in the CDR3. The germline CDR1 and CDR2 sequences are MNHEY and SVGAGI. With 5 bases clipped from V and 4 bases from J, the junction kept 6 bases outside the gene matches. CDR3 protein: CASSKFSGSYNEQFF. CDR3 bases: TGTGCCAGCAGTAAATTTAGCGGGAGTTACAATGAGCAGTTCTTC.

This chain joins TRBV6-1 and TRBJ2-5; 9 nucleotides match TRBD1. This CDR3 contains 17 residues. Germline V gives CDR1 MNHNS, CDR2 SASEGT. J gave up 4 bases and V 3 bases, and 12 bases lay outside the gene matches. This CDR3 reads CASSDGIGTGQAETQYF. As DNA, the CDR3 is TGTGCCAGCAGTGACGGAATAGGGACAGGGCAGGCAGAGACCCAGTACTTC.